This TCR beta chain was recorded in a study of T cell responses to AZD1222 COVID-19 vaccine. Here immunoSEQ multiplex PCR was the method, and the copy in TCRdb shows in-frame clones only, minus some. Seen here are some 84,000 clones, 80% to 90% observed once, and the top ten hold 9% to 14%. This clone has a single count. The antigen remains unidentified. Study-wide results and limits: Spike regions recognized by vaccine-associated CD4 TCRs spanned the protein, led by 160-218 and 743-854. Unmutated regions of variants are reportedly targeted by nearly half of spike-specific TCRs. Clonal diversity was possibly underestimated, and white British individuals and females predominated among donors.

Whether given at about 4 or about 12 weeks, second doses were pooled. V was pared by 1 base and J by 5 bases, with 19 bases between. CDR3 length equals 17 residues. Looked up from germline, CDR1 is SEHNR and CDR2 is FQNEAQ (reference sequence). This clonotype was sampled from an adult who received the AZD1222 COVID-19 vaccine. This chain connects TRBV7-9 to TRBJ2-3; D remains ambiguous. The source material was peripheral blood, sampled 28 days after the second AZD1222 dose. The DNA for the CDR3 is TGTGCCAGCAGCTTAGGACCCCCGACACGGGTAATAGATACGCAGTATTTT. Translation gives CASSLGPPTRVIDTQYF.